Listed here is a single T cell receptor beta chain. This entry belongs to a study of control samples from healthy donors and cancer patients. Assay used: immunoSEQ multiplex PCR; TCRdb lists only in-frame clones, some missing. The sample lists some 82,000 clones; around 84% were seen once. J gave up 0 bases and V 4 bases, and 6 bases lay outside the gene matches. This CDR3 comprises 16 residues. Germline values: CDR1 LNHDA, CDR2 SQIVND (reference sequence). The V call is TRBV19, the J call TRBJ1-3; 7 nucleotides align to TRBD1. The receptor's source is a man in his 60s with head and neck cancer. The sequenced sample was PBMCs. CDR3 region: CASSTPGQSSGNTIYF. CDR3 coding DNA: TGTGCCAGTAGTACGCCGGGACAGAGCTCTGGAAACACCATATATTTT.